Sequencing of this TCR beta chain was carried out in a study of blood T cell repertoires in COVID-19. Overall study context: Spain, Italy and the United States supplied samples that represented acute and convalescent COVID-19. In each case, the material was cDNA or gDNA derived from T cells, B-cell-depleted T cells, or PBMCs.

The length of the CDR3 is 13 residues. The germline gives CDR1 MGHDK, CDR2 SYGVNS. V lost 7 bases, J lost 4 bases, and 13 bases lay in between. Patients from Seattle were sampled longitudinally, starting during active infection. Per the authors' pipeline: Using reference gene primer amplification, nucleated cell counts were estimated. Profiled with immunoSEQ multiplex PCR; TCRdb holds only in-frame clones, not every one. V and J calls and clone size are copied from that table; D and trimming were computed from the DNA. The data hold roughly 190,000 clones, with 82% observed a single time. Sequences were obtained from peripheral blood. The V call is TRBV25-1, the J call TRBJ1-2, with D unresolved. This TCR was sampled from a woman aged 55 to 70 with COVID-19, enrolled during active disease. In nucleotides, the CDR3 is TGTGCCAGCAACGGCCTCCCGGGCTATGGCTACACCTTC. Residues: CASNGLPGYGYTF.